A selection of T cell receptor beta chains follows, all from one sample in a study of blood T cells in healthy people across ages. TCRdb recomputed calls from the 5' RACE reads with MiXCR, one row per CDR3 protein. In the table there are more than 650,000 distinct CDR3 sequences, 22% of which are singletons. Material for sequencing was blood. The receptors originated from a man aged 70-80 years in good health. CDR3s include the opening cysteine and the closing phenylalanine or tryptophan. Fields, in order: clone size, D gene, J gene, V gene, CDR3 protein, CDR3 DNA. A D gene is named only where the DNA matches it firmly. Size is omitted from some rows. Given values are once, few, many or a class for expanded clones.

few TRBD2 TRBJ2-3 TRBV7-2 CASRKREGATDTQYF TGTGCCAGCAGAAAGCGGGAGGGCGCGACAGATACGCAGTATTTT
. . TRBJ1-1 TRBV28 CVSPPADYINTEAFF TGTGTCTCTCCCCCGGCAGACTACATAAACACTGAAGCTTTCTTT
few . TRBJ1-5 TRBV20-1 CSARPPAREGRQPQHF TGCAGTGCTAGACCCCCAGCCAGGGAGGGTAGGCAGCCCCAGCATTTT
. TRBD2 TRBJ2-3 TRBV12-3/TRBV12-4 CASSLAERGGTDTEYF TGTGCCAGCAGTTTAGCAGAGCGGGGGGGCACAGATACGGAGTATTTT
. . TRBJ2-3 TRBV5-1 CASSLGSITDTQYF TGCGCCAGCAGCTTAGGGTCGATCACAGATACGCAGTATTTT
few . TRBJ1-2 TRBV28 CASSSSSLGGGHYGYTF TGTGCCAGCAGTTCCTCCTCTTTGGGGGGAGGACACTATGGCTACACCTTC
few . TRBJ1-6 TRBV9 CASAQGPSPLHF TGTGCCAGCGCTCAGGGTCCATCACCCCTCCACTTT
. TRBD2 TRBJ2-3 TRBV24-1 CATSDPASGSADTQYF TGTGCCACCAGTGACCCGGCTAGCGGGAGTGCAGATACGCAGTATTTT
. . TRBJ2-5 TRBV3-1 CASSPSVGRKETQYF TGTGCCAGCAGCCCCTCGGTGGGCCGTAAAGAGACCCAGTACTTC
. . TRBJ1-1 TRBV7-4 CASSLHLSARNTEAFF TGTGCCAGCAGCCTCCACCTGTCGGCTAGGAACACTGAAGCTTTCTTT
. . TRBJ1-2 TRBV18 CASSPDLTRGYGYTF TGTGCCAGCTCACCAGACCTTACTCGGGGTTATGGCTACACCTTC
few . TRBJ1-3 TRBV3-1 CASSRPGGNTIYF TGTGCCAGCAGCCGTCCGGGGGGAAACACCATATATTTT
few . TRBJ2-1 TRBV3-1 CASGQHSYNEQFF TGTGCCAGCGGACAGCACTCCTACAATGAGCAGTTCTTC
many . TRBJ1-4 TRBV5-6 CASSFGPTGLNEKLFF TGTGCCAGCAGCTTCGGCCCGACAGGACTTAATGAAAAACTGTTTTTT
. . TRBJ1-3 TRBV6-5 CASRYGRKTGRDTIYF TGTGCCAGCCGTTACGGCAGGAAAACTGGAAGGGACACCATATATTTT
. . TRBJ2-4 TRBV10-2 CASSEPITGALENIQYF TGCGCCAGCAGTGAGCCGATTACCGGGGCCTTAGAAAACATTCAGTACTTC
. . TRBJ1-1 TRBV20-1 CSARRGVATEAFF TGCAGTGCACGAAGAGGGGTTGCCACTGAAGCTTTCTTT
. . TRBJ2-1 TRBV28 CASIRSGGPGNEQFF TGTGCCAGCATCCGAAGTGGGGGGCCGGGCAATGAGCAGTTCTTC
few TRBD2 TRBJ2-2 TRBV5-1 CASSFLAGGSTGELFF TGCGCCAGCAGCTTCCTAGCGGGGGGCAGCACCGGGGAGCTGTTTTTT
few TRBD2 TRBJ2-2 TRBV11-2 CASSLSGLAGGPGELFF TGTGCCAGCAGCCTCTCGGGACTAGCGGGGGGGCCCGGGGAGCTGTTTTTT
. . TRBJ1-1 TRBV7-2 CASSLETRGVTEAFF TGTGCCAGCAGCTTAGAGACAAGGGGAGTCACTGAAGCTTTCTTT
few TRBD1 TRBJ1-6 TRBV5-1 CASSLRQGESPLHF TGCGCCAGCAGCTTAAGACAGGGGGAATCACCCCTCCACTTT
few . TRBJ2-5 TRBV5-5 CASSPEQALQETQYF TGTGCCAGCAGCCCGGAGCAGGCCCTCCAAGAGACCCAGTACTTC
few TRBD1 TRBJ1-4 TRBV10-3 CAISGRTGGAGGKLFF TGTGCCATCAGTGGACGGACAGGGGGGGCTGGCGGAAAACTGTTTTTT
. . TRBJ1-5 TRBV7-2 CASSLWAGDNQPQHF TGTGCCAGCAGCCTGTGGGCAGGGGATAACCAGCCCCAGCATTTT
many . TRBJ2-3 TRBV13 CASSLWSDTQYF TGTGCCAGCAGCTTGTGGAGCGATACGCAGTATTTT
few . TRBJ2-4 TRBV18 CASSPSVEGIQYF TGTGCCAGCTCTCCTTCGGTCGAAGGCATTCAGTACTTC
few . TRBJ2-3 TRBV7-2 CASSLMGGPADTQYF TGTGCCAGCAGCTTAATGGGGGGGCCAGCAGATACGCAGTATTTT
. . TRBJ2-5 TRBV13 CASSLTRNKGETQYF TGTGCCAGCAGCTTGACCCGGAACAAAGGGGAGACCCAGTACTTC
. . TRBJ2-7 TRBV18 CASSPNAAREQSF TGTGCCAGCTCACCAAATGCCGCGCGCGAGCAGTCCTTC
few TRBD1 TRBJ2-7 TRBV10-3 CTTNAGQDNYEQYF TGTACCACCAACGCGGGACAGGATAACTACGAGCAGTACTTC
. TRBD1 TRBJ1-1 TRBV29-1 CSVQTGVMNTEAFF TGCAGCGTACAGACAGGGGTCATGAACACTGAAGCTTTCTTT
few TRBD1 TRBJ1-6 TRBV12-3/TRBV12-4 CASSSRTGAYSPLHF TGTGCCAGCAGTTCAAGGACAGGGGCGTATTCACCCCTCCACTTT
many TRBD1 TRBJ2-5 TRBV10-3 CATEDRRDQETQYF TGTGCCACCGAGGACAGGCGAGACCAAGAGACCCAGTACTTC
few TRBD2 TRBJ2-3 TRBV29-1 CSGSAAGRDTQYF TGCAGCGGCTCAGCCGCCGGGAGGGATACGCAGTATTTT
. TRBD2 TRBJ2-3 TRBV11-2 CASSLTSGGPSTDTQYF TGTGCCAGCAGCTTAACTAGCGGGGGTCCAAGCACAGATACGCAGTATTTT
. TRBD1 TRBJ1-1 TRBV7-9 CASTYGQGNTEAFF TGTGCCAGCACCTACGGACAGGGCAACACTGAAGCTTTCTTT
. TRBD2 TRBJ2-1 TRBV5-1 CASSAGLRGRWSENEQFF TGCGCCAGCAGCGCAGGGTTGCGCGGGAGGTGGTCAGAAAATGAGCAGTTCTTC
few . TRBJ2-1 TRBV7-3 CASSLTWTGGRYNEQFF TGTGCCAGCAGCTTAACCTGGACTGGTGGAAGATACAATGAGCAGTTCTTC
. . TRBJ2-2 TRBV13 CASSLGSARVATGELFF TGTGCCAGCAGCTTAGGTTCGGCCAGGGTAGCAACCGGGGAGCTGTTTTTT
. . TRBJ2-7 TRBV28 CASSFRTGTSYEQYF TGTGCCAGCAGTTTTCGAACGGGGACATCCTACGAGCAGTACTTC
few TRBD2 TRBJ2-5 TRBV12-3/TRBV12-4 CASSLAGLAESQETQYF TGTGCCAGCAGTTTAGCGGGACTAGCGGAGTCCCAAGAGACCCAGTACTTC
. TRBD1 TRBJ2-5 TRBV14 CASSQEGQRIETQYF TGTGCCAGCAGCCAAGAGGGACAGAGAATAGAGACCCAGTACTTC
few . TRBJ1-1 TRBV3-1 CASSPLGRGINTEAFF TGTGCCAGCAGCCCCCTTGGACGGGGAATAAACACTGAAGCTTTCTTT
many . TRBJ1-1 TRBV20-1 CSASRPGGANTEAFF TGCAGTGCTTCCCGCCCGGGGGGGGCCAACACTGAAGCTTTCTTT
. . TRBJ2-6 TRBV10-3 CAISESALPFYSGANVLTF TGTGCCATCAGTGAGTCAGCGCTTCCGTTTTACTCTGGGGCCAACGTCCTGACTTTC
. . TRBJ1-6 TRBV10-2 CASRMAGKSNSPLHF TGCGCCAGCAGGATGGCAGGGAAGAGTAATTCACCCCTCCACTTT
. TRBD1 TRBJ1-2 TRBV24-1 CATSDSALGGGRGYTF TGTGCCACCAGTGATTCCGCTCTTGGAGGGGGCAGGGGCTACACCTTC
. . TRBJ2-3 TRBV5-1 CASSLVIGSGADTQYF TGCGCCAGCAGCTTGGTCATCGGGAGTGGGGCAGATACGCAGTATTTT
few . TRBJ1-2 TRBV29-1 CSAQRGANYGYTF TGCAGCGCCCAGAGGGGGGCGAACTATGGCTACACCTTC
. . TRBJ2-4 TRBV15 CATSRDQGAENIQYF TGTGCCACCAGCAGAGATCAGGGAGCGGAAAACATTCAGTACTTC
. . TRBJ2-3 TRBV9 CASSARQGTDTQYF TGTGCCAGCAGCGCCCGACAGGGCACAGATACGCAGTATTTT
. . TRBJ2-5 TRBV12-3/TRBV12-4 CASSFTRRETQYF TGTGCCAGCAGTTTTACCCGGCGGGAGACCCAGTACTTC